This T cell receptor (beta chain) was identified during a study of T cell responses to AZD1222 COVID-19 vaccine. Study results and caveats: Only 5 or 6 AZD1222 recipients were seropositive at baseline. Sampling that yielded the repertoires occurred only after the peak T cell response.

Data came from immunoSEQ multiplex PCR; TCRdb stores just in-frame clones and leaves some out. The sample lists 90,000 to 150,000 clones, 80% to 90% occurring once. The CDR3 is 16 residues long. The V end lost 6 bases, the J end lost 4 bases, and 18 bases lay between the germline ends. Germline assignment: CDR1 KGHSH and CDR2 LQKENI. As for this clone: Antigen specificity is unknown.

This sample comprised peripheral blood, obtained on day 0 of AZD1222 vaccination. The sequence derives from an adult in good health. The genes are TRBV18 and TRBJ1-4; perhaps TRBD1 as D (5 bases). The CDR3: CASSLRKGPFNEKLFF. The CDR3 nucleotides read TGTGCCAGCTCCCTAAGAAAGGGGCCTTTTAATGAAAAACTGTTTTTT.